This is a list of T cell receptor beta chains from one sample in a study of blood T cell repertoires in COVID-19. Data came from immunoSEQ multiplex PCR; TCRdb stores just in-frame clones and leaves some out. The sample has tens of thousands of clones, roughly four fifths seen once. Sequenced material: peripheral blood. These receptors were collected from a woman older than 75 with COVID-19, enrolled during active disease. CDR3s include the opening cysteine and the closing phenylalanine or tryptophan. D genes are given only for firm matches. Clone size is not always given. Where it is, it says once, few, many or a class for expanded clones.

TRBJ1-5	.	TRBD1	TRBV19	TGTGCCAGTAGATCCGGGGACAGGGGATTCGGGAGCAATCAGCCCCAGCATTTT	CASRSGDRGFGSNQPQHF
TRBJ1-1	.	.	TRBV19	TGTGCCAGTAGTGGAAAGGACAGAAAGAACACTGAAGCTTTCTTT	CASSGKDRKNTEAFF
TRBJ2-2	.	TRBD2	TRBV4-1	TGCGCCAGCAGACAACGGCACGGGAGGCGGAACACCGGGGAGCTGTTTTTT	CASRQRHGRRNTGELFF
TRBJ2-7	.	.	TRBV5-6	TGTGCCAGCAGCTTGATTGTAGACTCCTACGAGCAGTACTTC	CASSLIVDSYEQYF
TRBJ1-6	.	.	TRBV4-2	TGTGCCAGCAGATTACAGGGTTCACCCCTCCACTTT	CASRLQGSPLHF
TRBJ1-1	.	.	TRBV18	TGTGCCAGCTCACCCCGGACAGTCTACAACACTGAAGCTTTCTTT	CASSPRTVYNTEAFF
TRBJ2-1	.	.	TRBV24-1	TGTGCCACCAGTGGGAATTGGGGGCACATGTTCTTC	CATSGNWGHMFF
TRBJ1-1	few	TRBD1	TRBV19	TGTGCCAGTACCCAGGACAGGAGCACTGAAGCTTTCTTT	CASTQDRSTEAFF
TRBJ2-3	once	.	TRBV24-1	TGTGCCACCAGTGATTTGGGCAGGGCGAACACAGATACGCAGTATTTT	CATSDLGRANTDTQYF
TRBJ1-2	many	TRBD1	TRBV15	TGTGCCACCAGCAAGACAGGGAACAACTATGGCTACACCTTC	CATSKTGNNYGYTF
TRBJ2-1	.	TRBD2	TRBV28	TGTGCCAGCAGTTCGTCACTAGCGGGAGGGGATGAGCAGTTCTTC	CASSSSLAGGDEQFF
TRBJ2-1	.	TRBD2	TRBV10-3	TGTGCCATCAGTGACCCGAGCGGGATGGAGGAGCAGTTCTTC	CAISDPSGMEEQFF
TRBJ2-1	.	TRBD2	TRBV3-1/TRBV3-2	TGTGCCAGCAGCCAACCCCAACTAGCGGGAGGGCTATACAATGAGCAGTTCTTC	CASSQPQLAGGLYNEQFF
TRBJ2-1	.	TRBD2	TRBV2	TGTGCCAGCAGTGAAGCGCGTTCGGGAGGGCAGTTCTTC	CASSEARSGGQFF
TRBJ2-1	.	.	TRBV5-5	TGTGCCAGCAGCAGCCAGGGAAATAAAATCGTCAATGAGCAGTTCTTC	CASSSQGNKIVNEQFF
TRBJ1-1	.	.	TRBV6-5	TGTGCCAGCAGTACCCGAACCGGAGGGAACACTGAAGCTTTCTTT	CASSTRTGGNTEAFF
TRBJ2-7	.	TRBD1	TRBV7-2	TGTGCCAGCAGGAGACAGGGGGCCTCCTACGAGCAGTACTTC	CASRRQGASYEQYF
TRBJ2-2	few	.	TRBV5-1	TGCGCCAGCAGGGCGGGTCAGCCCGTCCACGGGGAGCTGTTTTTT	CASRAGQPVHGELFF
TRBJ1-2	once	.	TRBV12-2	TGTGCAAGTCGCTTAGTAGGGACAGTGGTTGGCTACACCTTC	CASRLVGTVVGYTF
TRBJ2-3	few	.	TRBV11-3	TGTGCCAGCAGCTCGGGGGTAACAGATACGCAGTATTTT	CASSSGVTDTQYF
TRBJ2-7	.	.	TRBV18	TGTGCCAGCTCTTCCCAGGGGTCCTACGAGCAGTACTTC	CASSSQGSYEQYF
TRBJ1-1	once	.	TRBV10-2	TGCGCCAGCGGACAGTTGGGTGAAGCTTTCTTT	CASGQLGEAFF
TRBJ2-1	.	TRBD1	TRBV28	TGTGCCAGCAGTGCCGGGACAGGGGGTGGGTACAATGAGCAGTTCTTC	CASSAGTGGGYNEQFF
TRBJ1-1	.	.	TRBV7-3	TGTGCCAGCAGCTTAAGGGGGGGCCAGAACACTGAAGCTTTCTTT	CASSLRGGQNTEAFF
TRBJ1-2	.	.	TRBV14	TGTGCCAGCAGCCAAGACGGAGGGGCGGGCGGCTACACCTTC	CASSQDGGAGGYTF
TRBJ1-3	.	.	TRBV11-2	TGTGCCAGCAGCTACCCTTCTTGGGGGGCTGGAAACACCATATATTTT	CASSYPSWGAGNTIYF
TRBJ1-1	.	.	TRBV3-1/TRBV3-2	TGTGCCAGCAGCCGAGGACAGCAGGACACTGAAGCTTTCTTT	CASSRGQQDTEAFF
TRBJ1-4	.	.	TRBV10-3	TGTGCCATCAGTGAACAGGCTGAAGGGGAAAAACTGTTTTTT	CAISEQAEGEKLFF
TRBJ2-1	.	.	TRBV14	TGTGCCAGCAGCCCCGAACGGAGGGCGCGGTTCTTCGAGCAGTTCTTC	CASSPERRARFFEQFF
TRBJ2-7	.	.	TRBV5-6	TGTGCCAGCAGCCAGAACTACGAGCAGTACTTC	CASSQNYEQYF
TRBJ2-7	.	.	TRBV3-1/TRBV3-2	TGTGCCAGCAGCCAAGCAGGGCAATACATCTACGAGCAGTACTTC	CASSQAGQYIYEQYF
TRBJ2-2	.	.	TRBV7-2	TGTGCCAGCAGCTTCACGGGAGCGAACACCGGGGAGCTGTTTTTT	CASSFTGANTGELFF
TRBJ2-2	.	.	TRBV2	TGTGCCAGCAAGACGAATGGAGCCGGGGAGCTGTTTTTT	CASKTNGAGELFF
TRBJ1-1	.	TRBD1	TRBV9	TGTGCCAGCAGTAACAGGGGGCGGCGGCTGAACACTGAAGCTTTCTTT	CASSNRGRRLNTEAFF
TRBJ1-2	.	.	TRBV28	TGTGCCAGCAGTTTGATCGGGAAGGGCTACACCTTC	CASSLIGKGYTF
TRBJ2-7	.	TRBD2	TRBV5-1	TGCGCCAGCAGCTTGGGGGGGACTAGCGGGCATCACGAGCAGTACTTC	CASSLGGTSGHHEQYF
TRBJ2-1	.	TRBD2	TRBV7-9	TGTGCCAGCAGCTTAGTAGCTAGCGGGAGGGCCGGGCAGTTCTTC	CASSLVASGRAGQFF
TRBJ2-7	.	.	TRBV5-4	TGTGCCAGCAGCTTGGCGGACGCCGGGGACGAGCAGTACTTC	CASSLADAGDEQYF
TRBJ1-3	.	.	TRBV7-2	TGTGCCAGCAGCTTAGTAGGGGCCGGAAACACCATATATTTT	CASSLVGAGNTIYF
TRBJ2-3	few	.	TRBV18	TGTGCCAGCTCACCAAGGGGGATAGATACGCAGTATTTT	CASSPRGIDTQYF
TRBJ2-2	.	TRBD2	TRBV28	TGTGCCAGCAGGCGGGAGGGCCGGATAGCCTTTACCGGGGAGCTGTTTTTT	CASRREGRIAFTGELFF
TRBJ2-5	.	.	TRBV18	TGTGCCAGCTCACCTACCACAGGGTTAGGGGAGACCCAGTACTTC	CASSPTTGLGETQYF
TRBJ2-2	.	TRBD1	TRBV6-4	TGTGCCAGCAGTCCTTCGACAGGGGTCACCGGGGAGCTGTTTTTT	CASSPSTGVTGELFF
TRBJ1-2	.	TRBD1	TRBV28	TGTGCCAGCAGAACCGGGACAGGGGGTAAGGGCTACACCTTC	CASRTGTGGKGYTF
TRBJ1-1	once	.	TRBV6-4	TGTGCCAGCAGCGTCAATCGGGTCAGGGATAACACTGAAGCTTTCTTT	CASSVNRVRDNTEAFF
TRBJ2-2	.	TRBD2	TRBV30	TGTGCCTGGAGTGTTATAGCGGGAGAGGGCACCGGGGAGCTGTTTTTT	CAWSVIAGEGTGELFF